These 23 T cell receptor beta chains originate from one sample sequenced in a study of T cells after posttransplantation cyclophosphamide. The protocol was immunoSEQ multiplex PCR, while the TCRdb copy is restricted to in-frame clones and leaves out a portion. This table has about 6,000 clones, 95% to 98% appearing once. The material sequenced was memory CD4+ T cells sorted from PBMCs. These receptors came from a middle-aged man in good health, CMV-negative, and a related stem cell transplant donor.

The genes are TRBV6-1 and TRBJ2-7, with TRBD1 as a possible D gene (5 bases). Germline V gene sequence: CDR1 MNHNS, CDR2 SASEGT. This CDR3 spans 12 amino acids. V lost 6 bases, J lost 10 bases, and 16 bases lay in between. For the CDR3, the DNA is TGTGCCAGCAGGGATACCCGCGGACAACAGTACTTC. Translation: CASRDTRGQQYF.

The CDR3 nucleotides read TGTGCCAGCAGCGAGAATTCACGGGGCTACACCTTC. The encoded protein is CASSENSRGYTF. J is TRBJ1-2 and V is TRBV7-2; D gene ambiguous. In germline, CDR1 is SGHTA, CDR2 FQGNSA. Between the trimmed V and J ends, which lost 5 bases and 8 bases, there was a span of 12 bases. This CDR3 contains 12 residues.

This sequence joins TRBV11-2 and TRBJ1-6; a possible D gene is TRBD1 (5 bases). Trimming stripped 3 bases from V and 6 bases from J, with 6 bases between. CDR3 length equals 13 residues. CDR1 and CDR2 from the germline V gene are SGHAT and FQNNGV. The CDR3 loop is CASSFQGNSPLHF. The DNA for the CDR3 is TGTGCCAGCAGCTTTCAGGGTAATTCACCCCTCCACTTT.

The chain joins TRBV5-4 to TRBJ1-1, with D hard to call. This CDR3 has 12 residues. Looked up from germline, CDR1 is SGHNT and CDR2 is YYREEE (reference sequence). Trimming removed 4 bases at V and 1 base at J, with 5 bases between. CDR3 DNA sequence: TGTGCCAGCAGCCCGAGGAACACTGAAGCTTTCTTT. It encodes CASSPRNTEAFF.

The rearrangement links TRBV5-6 to TRBJ2-1; 7 bases match TRBD2. The germline V gene encodes CDR1 SGHDT and CDR2 YYEEEE. V shed 7 bases and J 6 bases; nucleotides not matched to a gene: 4. The CDR3 extends over 12 amino acids. CDR3 bases: TGTGCCAGCCGTAGCGGGCCCAATGAGCAGTTCTTC. Translation: CASRSGPNEQFF.

Points on this clone: Germline is not matched at one junction end, which may reflect a read error. The chain links TRBV7-2 to TRBJ2-7; D might be TRBD2 (6 bases). The CDR3 totals 13 residues. Germline CDR1 SGHTA, CDR2 FQGNSA. As DNA, the CDR3 is TGTGCCAGCAGCTTAGAGCGCGGGGCGACGGGACACTTC. Translated: CASSLERGATGHF.

The rearrangement joins TRBV18 to TRBJ2-7; D might be TRBD1 (6 bases). The ends were cut back, 2 bases at V and 0 bases at J, with 20 bases in the middle. The CDR3 covers 18 residues. Germline V gene sequence: CDR1 KGHSH, CDR2 LQKENI. The DNA for the CDR3 is TGTGCCAGCTCACCAAATAGGCCAGGGGCGATTAGCTCCTACGAGCAGTACTTC. Translating gives CASSPNRPGAISSYEQYF.

This chain connects TRBV6-1 to TRBJ2-7; TRBD1 might be the D (5 bases). The J call is doubtful: the DNA matches TRBJ2-1 better. This CDR3 contains 19 residues. Germline lookup yields CDR1 MNHNS and CDR2 SASEGT. The DNA for the CDR3 is TGTGCCAGCAGTGAAGCGGTGGGTCTCCTAAGGGGCGCGAACAATGAGCAGTTCTTC. Its translation is CASSEAVGLLRGANNEQFF.

The chain recombines TRBV2 with TRBJ2-1; a possible D gene is TRBD2 (6 bases). V lost 6 bases and J 0 bases, leaving 12 bases between the germline ends. CDR1 SNHLY and CDR2 FYNNEI come from the germline V gene. CDR3 length: 15 amino acids. CDR3 coding DNA: TGTGCCAGCAGCATTGGAGGGAGCTCCTACAATGAGCAGTTCTTC. Translating gives CASSIGGSSYNEQFF.

The chain couples TRBV19 to TRBJ2-5; 8 bases are shared with TRBD2. Looked up from germline, CDR1 is LNHDA and CDR2 is SQIVND (reference sequence). The V and J ends lost 11 bases and 4 bases, in that order; junction bases with no gene match: 0. The CDR3 is 10 amino acids. In DNA form, the CDR3 reads TGTGCCGCGGGGGGAGAGACCCAGTACTTC. It codes for CAAGGETQYF.

This clone has a handful of counts. CDR3 sequence reads: CASSLGLTGSKDTQYF. The CDR3 DNA is TGTGCCAGCAGCTTAGGCCTGACCGGGAGTAAGGATACGCAGTATTTT. This sequence joins TRBV11-3 and TRBJ2-3; a possible D gene is TRBD2 (6 bases). The germline V gene encodes CDR1 SGHNT and CDR2 YENEEA. This CDR3 is built from 16 residues. V lost 1 base and J 6 bases, leaving 17 bases between the germline ends.

The chain couples TRBV29-1 to TRBJ2-5, with D possibly TRBD1 on 6 matching bases. This CDR3 contains 12 residues. Germline CDR1 and CDR2: SQVTM and ANQGSEA. The germline V and J ends were trimmed by 8 bases and 2 bases, with 12 bases remaining between them. CDR3 DNA sequence: TGCAGCTATAAGAGGGGGCAAGAGACCCAGTACTTC. Translated: CSYKRGQETQYF.

J is TRBJ2-2 and V is TRBV7-2; D possibly corresponds to TRBD2 (6 bases). This CDR3 is 14 amino acids long. CDR1 is SGHTA and CDR2 is FQGNSA in the germline V gene. V was shortened by 1 base and J by 9 bases, with 12 bases between the two germline ends. The CDR3 spells CASSLGQGGRELFF. Written as DNA, the CDR3 is TGTGCCAGCAGCTTAGGGCAGGGAGGCAGGGAGCTGTTTTTT.

J is TRBJ2-1 and V is TRBV5-1, with D maybe TRBD2 (6 bases). This CDR3 spans 16 amino acids. The germline CDR1 and CDR2 sequences are SGHRS and YFSETQ. V was clipped by 1 base and J by 8 bases, with 19 bases between them. CDR3 sequence reads: CASSLSPGPGVYEQFF. CDR3 nucleotides: TGCGCCAGCAGCTTGTCCCCAGGGCCGGGGGTCTATGAGCAGTTCTTC.

The chain uses TRBV19 and TRBJ1-2; maybe TRBD1 (6 bases). The CDR3 loop spans 14 amino acids. The V end lost 6 bases, the J end lost 6 bases, and 17 bases lay between the germline ends. The germline gives CDR1 LNHDA, CDR2 SQIVND (reference sequence). The CDR3 nucleotides read TGTGCCAGTAGCCCCAGGGGAGGGGTGGATGGCTACACCTTC. As protein: CASSPRGGVDGYTF. The entire variable domain, with the rest obtained from reference TRBV19 and TRBJ1-2, is as follows: DGGITQSPKYLFRKEGQNVTLSCEQNLNHDAMYWYRQDPGQGLRLIYYSQIVNDFQKGDIAEGYSVSREKKESFPLTVTSAQKNPTAFYLCASSPRGGVDGYTFGSGTRLTVV.

The chain links TRBV7-2 to TRBJ2-5; tentatively, D is TRBD2 (6 bases). V lost 7 bases and J lost 5, with 11 bases in between. Germline V gene sequence: CDR1 SGHTA, CDR2 FQGNSA. The CDR3 spans 12 residues. The DNA of the CDR3 is TGTGCCAGCACGACTAGAACGGAGACCCAGTACTTC. It is translated as CASTTRTETQYF.

The genes are TRBV28 and TRBJ1-1; D not resolved. This CDR3 comprises 13 residues. Germline CDR1 and CDR2: MDHEN and SYDVKM. The germline V and J ends were trimmed by 4 bases and 1 base, with 7 bases remaining between them. CDR3: CASSSPQNTEAFF. CDR3 DNA: TGTGCCAGCAGTTCCCCCCAGAACACTGAAGCTTTCTTT.

This chain links TRBV4-3 with TRBJ2-1, with 9 bases that match TRBD2. Germline-derived CDR1 and CDR2 are LGHNA and YSLEER. Trimming took 1 base from V and 6 from J; bases not matched to a gene: 4. There are 15 residues in the CDR3. The CDR3 spells CASSQGLAASNEQFF. Written as DNA, the CDR3 is TGCGCCAGCAGCCAAGGACTAGCGGCTTCCAATGAGCAGTTCTTC.

This chain joins TRBV28 and TRBJ1-5; 7 bases line up with TRBD1. J gave up 3 bases and V 5 bases, and 7 bases lay outside the gene matches. CDR1 and CDR2 (germline): MDHEN, SYDVKM. The length of the CDR3 is 15 residues. CDR3 sequence (DNA): TGTGCCAGCAGTCACAGGGGTTCTCCCAATCAGCCCCAGCATTTT. Its protein product is CASSHRGSPNQPQHF.

CDR3 sequence: CASMGRGQVTGELFF. The CDR3, as DNA: TGTGCCAGTATGGGCAGGGGGCAGGTCACCGGGGAGCTGTTTTTT. The rearrangement uses TRBV19 and TRBJ2-2; 8 nucleotides line up with TRBD1. The V segment lost 7 bases and the J segment 4 bases; nucleotides outside the gene matches: 8. Germline lookup yields CDR1 LNHDA and CDR2 SQIVND (reference sequence). The CDR3 runs 15 residues.

This sequence joins TRBV7-2 and TRBJ1-5, with D uncertain. V gave up 4 bases and J gave up 5 bases, with 9 bases separating them. The CDR3 is made up of 13 amino acids. CDR1 is SGHTA and CDR2 is FQGNSA in the germline V gene. The CDR3 is CASSSGGHQPQHF. DNA of the CDR3: TGTGCCAGCAGCTCAGGAGGGCATCAGCCCCAGCATTTT. The full variable domain, rest sourced from reference TRBV7-2 and TRBJ1-5, is GAGVSQSPSNKVTEKGKDVELRCDPISGHTALYWYRQSLGQGLEFLIYFQGNSAPDKSGLPSDRFSAERTGGSVSTLTIQRTQQEDSAVYLCASSSGGHQPQHFGDGTRLSIL.

Here the CDR3 DNA reads TGTGCCAGCAGCGCCCAGGGGACTAGTATCTACGAGCAGTACTTC. Protein sequence: CASSAQGTSIYEQYF. The rearrangement links TRBV7-2 to TRBJ2-7; 8 positions match TRBD2. V was clipped by 5 bases and J by 3 bases; unmatched bases: 9. The CDR3 totals 15 residues. Per the germline V gene, CDR1 is SGHTA and CDR2 is FQGNSA.

Here the CDR3 DNA reads TGTGCCAGCACTACGAGCTCCTACAATGAGCAGTTCTTC. Amino acids: CASTTSSYNEQFF. The rearrangement links TRBV28 to TRBJ2-1; D not certain. V lost 7 bases, J lost 0 bases, and 7 bases lay in between. The CDR3 runs 13 residues. Germline CDR1 MDHEN, CDR2 SYDVKM.